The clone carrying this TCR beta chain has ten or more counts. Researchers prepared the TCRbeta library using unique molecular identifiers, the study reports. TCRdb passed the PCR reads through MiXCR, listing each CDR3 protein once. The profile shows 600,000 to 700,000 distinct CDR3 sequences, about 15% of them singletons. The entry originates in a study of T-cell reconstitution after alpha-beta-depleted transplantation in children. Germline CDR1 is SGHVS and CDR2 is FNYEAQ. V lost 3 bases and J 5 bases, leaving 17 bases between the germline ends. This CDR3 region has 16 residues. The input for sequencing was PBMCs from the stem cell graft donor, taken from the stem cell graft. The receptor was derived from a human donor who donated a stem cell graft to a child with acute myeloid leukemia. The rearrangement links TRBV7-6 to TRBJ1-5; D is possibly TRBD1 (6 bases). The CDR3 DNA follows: TGTGCCAGCAGCTTGACTTGGGGGGGCAAGGATCAGCCCCAGCATTTT. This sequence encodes CASSLTWGGKDQPQHF.